Shown below are 10 T cell receptor beta chains from a single sample sequenced in a study of T cell responses to AZD1222 COVID-19 vaccine. Clones were read by immunoSEQ multiplex PCR, and TCRdb kept only the in-frame ones, dropping some. This sample has 150,000 or so clones, with 75% to 95% found just once. Sample: peripheral blood, taken on day 0 of AZD1222 vaccination. These receptors originate from an adult in good health.

This chain connects TRBV5-1 to TRBJ1-2, with TRBD1 identical over 7 bases. This CDR3 spans 13 amino acids. Germline assignment: CDR1 SGHRS and CDR2 YFSETQ. V gave up 0 bases and J gave up 5 bases; unmatched junction bases: 1. The CDR3 sequence: CASSLVGQYGYTF. CDR3 in DNA: TGCGCCAGCAGCTTGGTGGGACAGTATGGCTACACCTTC. Together with reference TRBV5-1 and TRBJ1-2, the CDR3 gives the full variable domain: KAGVTQTPRYLIKTRGQQVTLSCSPISGHRSVSWYQQTPGQGLQFLFEYFSETQRNKGNFPGRFSGRQFSNSRSEMNVSTLELGDSALYLCASSLVGQYGYTFGSGTRLTVV.

This sequence joins TRBV5-1 and TRBJ2-7; the D gene is possibly TRBD1 (5 bases). CDR1 and CDR2 from the germline V gene are SGHRS and YFSETQ. There are 13 residues in the CDR3. V was pared by 2 bases and J by 3 bases, with 9 bases between. The CDR3 region is CASSFMTDYEQYF. The CDR3 DNA reads TGCGCCAGCAGCTTTATGACAGACTACGAGCAGTACTTC.

The chain couples TRBV15 to TRBJ1-1, with D hard to call. Deletions cut 3 bases from V and 1 base from J, with 9 bases between. The germline V gene has CDR1 LNHNV and CDR2 YYDKDF (reference sequence). This CDR3 has 14 residues. CDR3 amino acids: CATSSSGGNTEAFF. The CDR3 nucleotides read TGTGCCACCAGCAGTTCTGGAGGGAACACTGAAGCTTTCTTT.

This clone is a singleton in its sample. The V gene is TRBV19, the J gene TRBJ2-7; perhaps TRBD1 as D (5 bases). With 10 bases removed from V and 0 bases from J, the gap between germline ends came to 16 bases. From germline, CDR1 is LNHDA and CDR2 SQIVND (reference sequence). CDR3 length: 14 residues. CDR3 in amino acids: CAKPPTVTSYEQYF. The CDR3 bases are TGTGCCAAACCGCCGACAGTGACCTCCTACGAGCAGTACTTC. Complete variable domain (other parts from reference TRBV19 and TRBJ2-7): DGGITQSPKYLFRKEGQNVTLSCEQNLNHDAMYWYRQDPGQGLRLIYYSQIVNDFQKGDIAEGYSVSREKKESFPLTVTSAQKNPTAFYLCAKPPTVTSYEQYFGPGTRLTVT.

The chain recombines TRBV6-2 or TRBV6-3 with TRBJ1-1, with a tentative D call TRBD1 (6 bases). The ends were cut back, 5 bases at V and 2 bases at J, with 15 bases in the middle. Germline CDR1 MNHEY, CDR2 SVGEGT. CDR3 length: 15 amino acids. DNA for the CDR3: TGTGCCAGCAGTCCAAGGGGGGCCCTCAACACTGAAGCTTTCTTT. It is translated as CASSPRGALNTEAFF.

CDR3 sequence (DNA): TGTGCCAGCAGAACGAGAAAAGGGGATGGCTACACCTTC. Encoded protein: CASRTRKGDGYTF. The chain links TRBV11-2 to TRBJ1-2, with D possibly matching TRBD1 (5 bases). Trimming took off 6 bases at V and 6 bases at J, with 14 bases between the two ends. Per the germline V gene, CDR1 is SGHAT and CDR2 is FQNNGV. The CDR3 has 13 amino acids.

The V gene is TRBV11-3, the J gene TRBJ1-3; D remains unclear. This CDR3 is 14 amino acids long. The V gene lost 5 bases and the J gene lost 1 base, with 9 bases spanning the gap. CDR1 and CDR2 from the germline V gene are SGHNT and YENEEA. CDR3 in DNA: TGTGCCAGCAGCGCGTTTGGGTCTGGAAACACCATATATTTT. Its translation is CASSAFGSGNTIYF.

J is TRBJ2-5 and V is TRBV13, with 12 bases identical to TRBD2. Germline values: CDR1 PRHDT, CDR2 FYEKMQ (reference sequence). V gave up 4 bases and J gave up 5 bases; unmatched junction bases: 8. This CDR3 is 16 amino acids long. CDR3 sequence: CASSWEGLAGTETQYF. The CDR3 bases are TGTGCCAGCAGCTGGGAGGGACTAGCGGGTACGGAGACCCAGTACTTC.

The chain joins TRBV24-1 to TRBJ1-2, with a tentative D call TRBD1 (5 bases). The CDR3 is 12 residues long. The germline V and J ends were trimmed by 7 bases and 8 bases, with 13 bases remaining between them. Germline CDR1 is KGHDR and CDR2 is SFDVKD. Here the CDR3 reads CATSSGTKGYTF. CDR3 bases: TGTGCCACCAGCTCCGGGACTAAAGGCTACACCTTC.

The J gene is TRBJ2-3, the V gene TRBV4-3; 12 bases agree with TRBD2. V lost 0 bases, J lost 3 bases, and 1 base stayed unmatched. This CDR3 is built from 16 residues. CDR1 is LGHNA and CDR2 is YSLEER in the germline V gene. CDR3 in DNA: TGCGCCAGCAGCCAAGAGACTAGCGGGGGAACAGATACGCAGTATTTT. It is translated as CASSQETSGGTDTQYF.